The clone carrying this T cell receptor beta chain appeared a single time. Its antigen is unidentified. The PCR employed 60 Vbeta primers together with 13 Jbeta primers. The repertoire was sequenced with immunoSEQ multiplex PCR; TCRdb's copy has only in-frame clones and lacks some. This table holds around 170,000 clones, over 60% found once. The CDR3 contains 12 residues. V shed 1 base and J shed 4 bases, with 4 bases lying between them. CDR1 is SEHNR, CDR2 FQNEAQ, per germline (reference sequence). The data are from a study of cytomegalovirus exposure and HLA in healthy donors. Study-wide results and limits: The authors excluded some V segments, including TRBV6-2 and TRBV6-3, as indistinguishable. Analysis performed later showed TCR beta chains linked to HLA being more clonally expanded than equally common others. Later analysis associated a missense DCLRE1C variant with TCR beta V- and J-gene trimming. The later analysis indicated that the majority of CMV-associated TCR beta chains appeared HLA-restricted.

The clonotype originates from a man between 18 and 29 years old in good health and CMV-seronegative. The chain uses TRBV7-9 and TRBJ1-2; D is unresolved. Sequences were obtained from PBMCs. Here the CDR3 reads CASSLEAYGYTF. CDR3 sequence (DNA): TGTGCCAGCAGCTTAGAAGCCTATGGCTACACCTTC.